This T cell receptor beta chain was captured by sequencing in a study of T cells in narcolepsy (dated by TCRdb to 2017 to 2018). Concerning the study at large: Patients with narcolepsy type 1 or type 2 (NT1, NT2) were enrolled in the study together with healthy control donors. The study sought autoreactive T cells targeting hypocretin neuron self-antigens (hypocretin, TRIB2) in narcolepsy patients, using TCR Vbeta sequencing to track clonotypes in blood and CSF.

Details on this clone: Its antigen remains undetermined. No much larger clone is present one base from it, and per-base qualities are unavailable.

Receptor amplification or capture employed the immunoSEQ multiplex PCR assay. The table was pulled from immuneACCESS by TCRdb, which kept in-frame rearrangements only. Such tables lose some clones; where checked, under half of the loss comes from unresolved V genes, and the rest has no known cause. Recorded for this sample are 35,000 to 40,000 clones; over 75% of them occurred a single time. About 1.5% of the sample lies in the top ten. Study-level results and caveats: Some blood memory CD4+ repertoires from patients and controls contained no sequences matching autoreactive T cell clones. Plots comparing CSF and blood CD4+ T cell clonotypes from the same patient highlighted HCRT-specific and TRIB2-specific autoreactive clonotypes. According to the report, autoreactive clonotypes were detected serially in the blood of the same patients and of different patients, but not in healthy controls. Patients and controls had similar numbers of sequenced blood memory CD4+ clonotypes, with averages of about 38,000 in patients and over 30,000 in controls.

The CDR3 covers 11 residues, taking in both the cysteine and the phenylalanine. The entry retains the CDR3 DNA only, 33 bases that are in frame from base 1. According to the germline V gene, CDR1 reads SGHDT and CDR2 reads YYEEEE. The junction carries 8 bases between V and J, which are trimmed by 3 bases and 7 bases respectively. For TCR Vbeta sequencing, memory CD4+ T cells were sorted ex vivo from the peripheral blood of narcolepsy patients and healthy controls. Sequencing input: CD45RA- memory CD4+ T cells from PBMCs. The sample's cell subset or site label, in plain terms: memory T cells sorted ex vivo from peripheral blood. The chain uses TRBV5-6 and TRBJ2-7; no confident D gene assignment can be made. The TCR comes from a human donor with narcolepsy. The bases are TGTGCCAGCAGCTCTGTGTGGGAGCAGTACTTC. Its protein reads: CASSSVWEQYF.